This entry features one T cell receptor beta chain sequence. Its antigen is not known. This specimen comes from a study of T cell responses to AZD1222 COVID-19 vaccine. Whole-study findings and limits: Only 5 or 6 people who got AZD1222 tested seropositive at baseline. Clonal diversity may have been underestimated in mostly white British donors. After two AZD1222 doses, spike-specific TCR breadth and depth rose versus day 0. Spike regions recognized by vaccine-associated CD4 TCRs spanned the protein, led by 160-218 and 743-854.

Per the germline V gene, CDR1 is MGHRA and CDR2 is YSYEKL. This CDR3 is built from 15 residues. Trimming removed 0 bases at V and 3 bases at J, with 12 bases between. Measured with immunoSEQ multiplex PCR; TCRdb has only the in-frame clones, and not every one. The table records over 110,000 clones, 85% to 90% of them present only once. The rearrangement links TRBV4-1 to TRBJ2-7; D is unclear. Sequencing used peripheral blood, obtained 28 days after the second AZD1222 dose. The origin of this receptor is an adult who received the AZD1222 COVID-19 vaccine. The CDR3: CASSQEAVLSYEQYF. The CDR3 DNA follows: TGCGCCAGCAGCCAAGAGGCGGTCCTGAGCTACGAGCAGTACTTC.